This T cell receptor (beta chain) was retrieved from a study of CD8 T cells in Susac syndrome. When the RNA was reverse transcribed, random hexamers were used with an input of roughly 0.5 to 1 ug. TCRdb called the immunoSEQ multiplex PCR reads again in MiXCR, with one record for every CDR3 protein. The sample lists tens of thousands of distinct CDR3 sequences; over 95% were seen once. Germline V gives CDR1 LGHDT, CDR2 YNNKEL (reference sequence). The CDR3 is 15 amino acids. V lost 4 bases and J 10 bases, leaving 20 bases between the germline ends. The authors sequenced TCR beta from blood CD8+ and CD4+ T cells. Negative magnetic isolation gave CD8+ and CD4+ cells; FACS enriched CD8+ TEMRA.

The receptor was isolated from a human donor with multiple sclerosis. The genes are TRBV3-1 and TRBJ2-1, with D tentatively TRBD1 or TRBD2 (5 bases each). Specimen: CD4+ T cells from PBMCs. CDR3: CASSPAFLGTGEQFF. CDR3 nucleotide sequence: TGTGCCAGCAGCCCCGCCTTTTTAGGGACGGGGGAGCAGTTCTTC.